This TCR beta chain was sequenced in a study of regulatory T cells in long-lasting Graves disease. CDR1 SGHTA and CDR2 FQGTGA come from the germline V gene. V was trimmed by 6 bases and J by 5 bases, leaving 23 bases between them. CDR3 length equals 16 residues. This clonotype was counted many times. Its antigen remains unidentified. The time point: newly diagnosed GD, antithyroid drugs for less than 3 months. The TCR library was made from RNA that had been extracted from PBMCs in TRIzol. Overall study findings and caveats: Persistent disease samples used TRBV28, TRBJ1-2 and TRBJ2-5 preferentially.

In building TCR beta libraries, iRepertoire HTBI primers were used together with Arm-PCR of CDR3 regions. TCRdb re-derived calls from the multiplex PCR reads in MiXCR, one entry per CDR3 protein. The table has 420,000 or so distinct CDR3 sequences, about 16% seen once. These data were also reused for a study on T cells in Graves' hyperthyroidism and ophthalmopathy. That investigation notes: Over 18 months, lack of ophthalmopathy progression marked Graves' hyperthyroidism as stable. First-round RT-PCR targeting the TCR CDR3 was performed with the HTBI primer set. In blood, most of the thyroid clonotypes expanded above 0.001 were also present.

The receptor comes from a woman aged 18 to 35 with Graves disease. This specimen was peripheral blood mononuclear cells (PBMCs), taken at new diagnosis, from a patient treated with antithyroid drugs. The chain carries TRBV7-3 and TRBJ2-7; D might be TRBD1 or TRBD2, each matching 6 bases. The CDR3 coding sequence is TGTGCCAGCAGTCTGATTGGGGGGCTGGGGCGAAACGAGCAGTACTTC. Amino acids: CASSLIGGLGRNEQYF. The full variable domain, completed using reference TRBV7-3 and TRBJ2-7, is GAGVSQTPSNKVTEKGKYVELRCDPISGHTALYWYRQSLGQGPEFLIYFQGTGAADDSGLPNDRFFAVRPEGSVSTLKIQRTERGDSAVYLCASSLIGGLGRNEQYFGPGTRLTVT.